This T cell receptor beta chain was sequenced in a study of cytomegalovirus exposure and HLA in healthy donors. Overall study results and limits: High specificity and sensitivity for cytomegalovirus status were reported for the classifier. Some TCR beta chains (more than 150 of them) were listed as cytomegalovirus-associated. Most TCR sequences proved rare, with some public TCRs found in many donors.

CDR1 is LNHDA and CDR2 is SQIVND in the germline V gene (reference sequence). The junction had 9 bases not matched to a gene; V was cut back by 7 bases and J by 3 bases. The CDR3 runs to 15 residues. As concerns this clone: The antigen remains unidentified.

Donors came from a validation cohort of over a hundred subjects, distinct from the first 666-subject cohort. Sequencing was performed with immunoSEQ multiplex PCR; in TCRdb, only in-frame clones are kept and a portion is missing. This table holds about 170,000 clones, 86% found once. The sequenced sample was PBMCs. The receptor was derived from a woman younger than 45 in good health and CMV-seronegative. The chain links TRBV19 to TRBJ1-5, with TRBD1 matching over 7 bases. This CDR3 is CASTLSQGVNQPQHF. CDR3 nucleotide sequence: TGTGCCAGTACCCTCTCGCAGGGGGTCAATCAGCCCCAGCATTTT.